This T cell receptor beta chain stems from a study of shared clonotypes between healthy human individuals. Findings and caveats of the study: Naive subsets generally exceeded memory subsets in estimated richness.

Produced via immunoSEQ multiplex PCR; TCRdb's table is partial and in-frame only. This sample has roughly 200,000 clones; approximately 70% occur once, and the top ten carry more than 9%. The sample holds many counts of this clone. Its target is unknown. Germline V gene lookup returns CDR1 MNHNS and CDR2 SASEGT. V dropped 0 bases and J dropped 9 bases, with 5 bases sitting between them. CDR3 length: 11 amino acids. The origin of this receptor is a man younger than 45 in good health. V usage is TRBV6-1 and J usage is TRBJ1-1; perhaps TRBD1 as D (5 bases). The material sequenced was memory CD4+ T cells sorted from blood. Subset indicated: CD45RA-negative fraction. CDR3 residues: CASSEAGQAFF. In nucleotides, the CDR3 is TGTGCCAGCAGTGAAGCGGGACAAGCTTTCTTT.